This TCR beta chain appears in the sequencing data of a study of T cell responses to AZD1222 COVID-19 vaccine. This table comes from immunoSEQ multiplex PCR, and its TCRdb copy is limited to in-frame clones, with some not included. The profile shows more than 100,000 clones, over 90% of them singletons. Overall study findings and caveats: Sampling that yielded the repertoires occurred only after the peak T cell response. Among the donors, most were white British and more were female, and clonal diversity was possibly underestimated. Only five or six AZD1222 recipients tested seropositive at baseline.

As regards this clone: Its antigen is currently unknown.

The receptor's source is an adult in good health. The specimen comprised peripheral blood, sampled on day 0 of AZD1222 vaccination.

CDR3 DNA: TGTGCCAGCAGGACTAGCGGGGAGGTTGAGCAGTTCTTC. This encodes CASRTSGEVEQFF. This chain joins TRBV3-1 (or the pseudogene TRBV3-2) and TRBJ2-1; 11 nucleotides line up with TRBD2. The CDR3 contains 13 residues. CDR1 and CDR2 (germline): LGHDT, YNNKEL (reference sequence). With V trimmed by 6 bases and J by 9 bases, 4 bases remained unmatched.